This record covers a single T cell receptor beta chain. This clonotype was detected many times. Its recognized antigen is unknown. One base away there is no much larger clone; base qualities are not given. Sequenced on an Illumina NovaSeq 6000. TCRalpha and TCRbeta cDNA libraries were built by 5'RACE with constant-segment primers, adding sample barcodes and unique molecular identifiers. Trizol reagent was used to extract RNA from every sample. Library amplification was performed in two PCR steps, and a second sample barcode and Illumina TruSeq adapters were introduced in the second step. Sequencing of libraries was performed on an Illumina NovaSeq with 2 x 150 bp paired-end reads. The paper's data handling went like this. Demultiplexing of reads and collapsing into UMI-guided consensus sequences were performed with migec v1.2.7. Using mixcr v2.1.11, UMI consensuses were aligned to TRA and TRB V and J templates and then assembled into clonotypes. Expanded or contracted clonotypes were those called significant by both edgeR and NoisET, with noise models trained on biological replicates. For edgeR calls, the thresholds were a false discovery rate-adjusted p below 0.01 and a log2 fold-change of 1. As an exploratory analysis of dynamics, PCA with hierarchical clustering was applied to max-normalized trajectories of the 1000 most abundant clonotypes. Separately sequenced CD4+ and CD8+ repertoires were used to assign the CD4 or CD8 phenotype of responding clones. TCRdb itself trimmed the public reads at Q25 with fastp, ran MiXCR and retained productive beta chains. Entries are consolidated by CDR3 protein sequence, retaining the most common genes and DNA. What appears here as the V and J calls and clone size reflects TCRdb's work, not the paper's. The sample has roughly 200,000 distinct CDR3 sequences on record, roughly 10% of them singletons. The top ten hold around 3.3% of the sample.

This entry comes from a study of T-cell memory formation after mild COVID-19 (dated by TCRdb to about 2021). With regard to the full study: TCR sequence clusters from the two donors were found to be largely donor specific. In a couple of donors, T-cell clones that expanded and contracted after mild COVID-19 were tracked by sequencing TCRalpha and TCRbeta repertoires over time. The cohort was made up of two young adult volunteers, one female and one male, who were previously healthy.

Study-level results and caveats: Only two mild cases were covered in the study, and larger cohorts including severe cases with pre-infection samples were considered necessary. The second-wave clones that peaked on day 37 were not confirmed to be SARS-CoV-2 specific. From day 15 to 85, contracting clones showed balanced CD4/CD8 phenotypes, whereas a second wave of clones that expanded from day 15 to 37 leaned towards CD4+. Contracting CD4+ clones were found mainly in CM and EM memory subsets, while CD8+ clones were enriched in EMRA. Some responding clones were detected in pre-infection memory, suggesting pre-existing cross-reactive memory T cells joined the SARS-CoV-2 response.

PBMCs were isolated by Ficoll-Paque density gradient centrifugation. The CDR3 has 16 amino acids, counting the end cysteine and phenylalanine. Just the 48-base CDR3 DNA is kept, in frame starting at base 1. The receptor's source is a man aged 18 to 29 who had mild COVID-19 (a few samples of this study predate the infection). The sample titles of this study are shuffled in the database, so cell type and time point are left out; the donor was told from shared clones. Sequenced input: PBMCs or a T cell subset sorted from them (not recorded which). The sequence links TRBV21-1 to TRBJ1-6. TRBV21-1 is a known pseudogene. This receptor carries the CDR3 CASSKTRDLGDSPLHF. The DNA sequence is given as TGTGCCAGCAGCAAAACCCGGGACTTAGGGGATTCACCCCTCCACTTT.